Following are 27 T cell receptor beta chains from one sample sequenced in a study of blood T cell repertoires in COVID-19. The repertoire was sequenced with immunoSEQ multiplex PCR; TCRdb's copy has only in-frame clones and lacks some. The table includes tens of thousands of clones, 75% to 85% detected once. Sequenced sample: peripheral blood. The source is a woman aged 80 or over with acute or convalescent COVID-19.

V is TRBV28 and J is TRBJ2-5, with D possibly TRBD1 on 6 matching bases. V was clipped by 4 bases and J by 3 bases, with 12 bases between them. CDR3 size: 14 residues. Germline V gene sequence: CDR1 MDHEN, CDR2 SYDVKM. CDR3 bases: TGTGCCAGCAGTTCCGGGACACCTAAAGAGACCCAGTACTTC. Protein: CASSSGTPKETQYF.

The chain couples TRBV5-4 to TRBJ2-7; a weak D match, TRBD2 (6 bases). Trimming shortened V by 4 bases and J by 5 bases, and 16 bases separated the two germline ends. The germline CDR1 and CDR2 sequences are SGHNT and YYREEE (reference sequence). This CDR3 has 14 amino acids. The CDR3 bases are TGTGCCAGCAGCGAGTCGGGGCGGGGAGACGAGCAGTACTTC. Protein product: CASSESGRGDEQYF. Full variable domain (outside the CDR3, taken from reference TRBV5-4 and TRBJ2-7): ETGVTQSPTHLIKTRGQQVTLRCSSQSGHNTVSWYQQALGQGPQFIFQYYREEENGRGNFPPRFSGLQFPNYSSELNVNALELDDSALYLCASSESGRGDEQYFGPGTRLTVT.

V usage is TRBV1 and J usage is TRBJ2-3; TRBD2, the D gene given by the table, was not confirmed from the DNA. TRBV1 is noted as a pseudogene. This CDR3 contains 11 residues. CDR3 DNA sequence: TGCACCTCCCGGGGCACAGATACGCAGTATTTT. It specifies CTSRGTDTQYF.

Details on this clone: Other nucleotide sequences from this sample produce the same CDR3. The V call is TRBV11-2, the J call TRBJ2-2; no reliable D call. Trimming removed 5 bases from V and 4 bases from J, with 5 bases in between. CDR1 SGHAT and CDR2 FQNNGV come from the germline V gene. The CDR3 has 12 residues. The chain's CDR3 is CASSTSTGELFF. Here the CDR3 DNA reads TGTGCCAGCAGCACATCCACCGGGGAGCTGTTTTTT. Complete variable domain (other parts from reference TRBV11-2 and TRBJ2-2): EAGVAQSPRYKIIEKRQSVAFWCNPISGHATLYWYQQILGQGPKLLIQFQNNGVVDDSQLPKDRFSAERLKGVDSTLKIQPAKLEDSAVYLCASSTSTGELFFGEGSRLTVL.

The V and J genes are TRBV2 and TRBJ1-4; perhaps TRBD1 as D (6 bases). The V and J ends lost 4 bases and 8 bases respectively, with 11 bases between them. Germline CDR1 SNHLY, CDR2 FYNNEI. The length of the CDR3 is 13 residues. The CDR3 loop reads CASSVRTEEKLFF. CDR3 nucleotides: TGTGCCAGCAGTGTTAGGACAGAGGAAAAACTGTTTTTT.

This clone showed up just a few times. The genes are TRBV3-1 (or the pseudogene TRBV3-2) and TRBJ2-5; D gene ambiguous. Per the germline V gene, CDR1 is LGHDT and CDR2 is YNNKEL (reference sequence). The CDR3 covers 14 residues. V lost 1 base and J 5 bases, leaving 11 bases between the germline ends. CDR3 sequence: CASSQARSRETQYF. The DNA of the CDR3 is TGTGCCAGCAGCCAAGCTAGATCCCGGGAGACCCAGTACTTC.

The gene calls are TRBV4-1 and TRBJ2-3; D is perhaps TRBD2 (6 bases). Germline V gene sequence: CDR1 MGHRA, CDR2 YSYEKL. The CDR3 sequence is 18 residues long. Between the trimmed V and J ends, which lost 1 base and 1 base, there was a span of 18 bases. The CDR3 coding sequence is TGCGCCAGCAGCCAAGCGGTAAGGTGGGGACTCGGCACAGATACGCAGTATTTT. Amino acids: CASSQAVRWGLGTDTQYF.

In DNA form, the CDR3 reads TGTGCCAGCAGCGGGCGGGACAGGGCTTATGGCTACACCTTC. It translates to CASSGRDRAYGYTF. V is TRBV7-2 and J is TRBJ1-2, with 9 positions matching TRBD1. The CDR3 has 14 amino acids. The V gene's germline CDR1 is SGHTA and CDR2 FQGNSA. Germline trimming cut 5 bases from V and 5 bases from J; bases unmatched to any gene: 6.

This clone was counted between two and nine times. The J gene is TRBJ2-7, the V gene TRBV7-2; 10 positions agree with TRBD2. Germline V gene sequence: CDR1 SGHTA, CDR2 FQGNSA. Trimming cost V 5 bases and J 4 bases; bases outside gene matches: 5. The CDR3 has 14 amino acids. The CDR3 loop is CASSPTSGEYEQYF. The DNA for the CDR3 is TGTGCCAGCAGCCCTACTAGCGGGGAGTACGAGCAGTACTTC.

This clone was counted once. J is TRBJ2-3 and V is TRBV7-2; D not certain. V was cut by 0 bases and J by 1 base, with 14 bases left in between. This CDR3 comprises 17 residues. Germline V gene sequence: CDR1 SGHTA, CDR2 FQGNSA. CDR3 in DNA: TGTGCCAGCAGCTTAGCGGCAGGTGGGTTTGGCACAGATACGCAGTATTTT. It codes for CASSLAAGGFGTDTQYF.

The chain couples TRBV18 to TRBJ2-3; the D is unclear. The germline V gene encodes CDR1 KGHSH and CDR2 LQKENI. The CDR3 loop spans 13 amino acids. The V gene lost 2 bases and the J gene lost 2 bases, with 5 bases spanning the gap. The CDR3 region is CASSPKLTDTQYF. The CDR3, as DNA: TGTGCCAGCTCACCAAAACTCACAGATACGCAGTATTTT.

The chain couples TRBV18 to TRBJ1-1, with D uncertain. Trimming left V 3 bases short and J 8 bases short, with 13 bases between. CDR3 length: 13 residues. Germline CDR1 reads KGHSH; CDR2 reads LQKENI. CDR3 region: CASSPRNAGEAFF. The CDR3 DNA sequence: TGTGCCAGCTCACCGCGGAACGCCGGGGAAGCTTTCTTT.

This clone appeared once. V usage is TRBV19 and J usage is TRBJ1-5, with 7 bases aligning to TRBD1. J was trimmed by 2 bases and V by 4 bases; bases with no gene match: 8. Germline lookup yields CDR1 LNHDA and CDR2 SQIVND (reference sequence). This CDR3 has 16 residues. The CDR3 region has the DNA TGTGCCAGTAGTAGAGCGATGACAGGGCGCAATCAGCCCCAGCATTTT. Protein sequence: CASSRAMTGRNQPQHF.

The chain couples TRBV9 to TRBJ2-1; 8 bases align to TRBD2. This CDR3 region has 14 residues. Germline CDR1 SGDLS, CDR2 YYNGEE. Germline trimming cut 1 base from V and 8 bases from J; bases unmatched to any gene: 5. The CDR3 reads CASSVSGRVDEQFF. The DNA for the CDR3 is TGTGCCAGCAGCGTAAGCGGGAGAGTCGATGAGCAGTTCTTC.

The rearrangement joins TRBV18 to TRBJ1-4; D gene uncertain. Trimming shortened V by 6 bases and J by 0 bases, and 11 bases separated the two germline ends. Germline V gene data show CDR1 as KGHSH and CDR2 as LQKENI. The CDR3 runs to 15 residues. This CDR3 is CASSLKTTTNEKLFF. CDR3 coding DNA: TGTGCCAGCTCTCTTAAGACAACAACTAATGAAAAACTGTTTTTT.

In nucleotides, the CDR3 is TGCAGTGCTAGTTCGAATGGGCAGGCTGGAGGAAACTATGGCTACACCTTC. This encodes CSASSNGQAGGNYGYTF. The V gene is TRBV20-1, the J gene TRBJ1-2; D gene uncertain. V was shortened by 3 bases and J by 2 bases, with 22 bases between the two germline ends. In germline, CDR1 is DFQATT, CDR2 SNEGSKA (reference sequence). CDR3 size: 17 residues.

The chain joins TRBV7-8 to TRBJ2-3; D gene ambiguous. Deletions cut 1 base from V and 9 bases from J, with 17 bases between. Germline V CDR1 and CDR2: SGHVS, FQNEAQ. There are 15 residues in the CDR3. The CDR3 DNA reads TGTGCCAGCAGCTTAGGGCAGGTCCCCTCTGGAACGCAGTATTTT. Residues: CASSLGQVPSGTQYF. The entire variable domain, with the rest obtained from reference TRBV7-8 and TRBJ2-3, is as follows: GAGVSQSPRYKVAKRGQDVALRCDPISGHVSLFWYQQALGQGPEFLTYFQNEAQLDKSGLPSDRFFAERPEGSVSTLKIQRTQQEDSAVYLCASSLGQVPSGTQYFGPGTRLTVL.

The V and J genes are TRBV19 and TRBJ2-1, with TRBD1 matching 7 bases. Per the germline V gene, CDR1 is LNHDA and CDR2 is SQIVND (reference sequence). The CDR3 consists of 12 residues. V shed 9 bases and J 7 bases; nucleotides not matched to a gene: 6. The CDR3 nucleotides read TGTGCCAGCACAGGGGTGGGAAATGAGCAGTTCTTC. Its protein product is CASTGVGNEQFF.

The CDR3 region is CATSVGGGNQPQHF. Here the CDR3 DNA reads TGTGCCACCAGTGTAGGGGGGGGCAATCAGCCCCAGCATTTT. The chain has TRBV24-1 and TRBJ1-5, with TRBD1 as a possible D gene (6 bases). Germline V gives CDR1 KGHDR, CDR2 SFDVKD. The length of the CDR3 is 14 residues. Trimming removed 5 bases at V and 2 bases at J, with 9 bases between.

For the CDR3, the DNA is TGTGCCAGCTCGGCTAGCGGGAGGGGCGAGCAGTACTTC. Translating it yields CASSASGRGEQYF. The V and J genes are TRBV2 and TRBJ2-7; TRBD2 agrees at 12 bases. This CDR3 has 13 residues. V shed 8 bases and J 6 bases; nucleotides not matched to a gene: 5. Germline CDR1 SNHLY, CDR2 FYNNEI.

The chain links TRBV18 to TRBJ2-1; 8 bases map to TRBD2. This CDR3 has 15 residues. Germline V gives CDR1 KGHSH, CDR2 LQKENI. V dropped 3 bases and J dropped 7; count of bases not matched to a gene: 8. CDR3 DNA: TGTGCCAGCTCACCCCTCGGCGGGAGGAGTAATGAGCAGTTCTTC. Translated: CASSPLGGRSNEQFF.

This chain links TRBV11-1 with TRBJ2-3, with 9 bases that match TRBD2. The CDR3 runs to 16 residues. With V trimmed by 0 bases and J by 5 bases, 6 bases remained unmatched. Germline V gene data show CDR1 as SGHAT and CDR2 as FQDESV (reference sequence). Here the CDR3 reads CASSLARGRARDTQYF. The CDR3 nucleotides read TGTGCCAGCAGCTTAGCCCGCGGGAGGGCCCGAGATACGCAGTATTTT.

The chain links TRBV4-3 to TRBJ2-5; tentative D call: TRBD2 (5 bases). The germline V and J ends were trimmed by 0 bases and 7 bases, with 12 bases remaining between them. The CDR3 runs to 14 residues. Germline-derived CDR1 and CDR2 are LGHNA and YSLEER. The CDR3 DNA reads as TGCGCCAGCAGCCAAGATCGGACTGTGGGGACCCAGTACTTC. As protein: CASSQDRTVGTQYF.

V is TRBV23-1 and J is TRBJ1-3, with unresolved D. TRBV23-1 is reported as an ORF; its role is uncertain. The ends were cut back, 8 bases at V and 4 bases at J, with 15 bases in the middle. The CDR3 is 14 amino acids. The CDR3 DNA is TGCGCCAGCGATGTCTCCGGGGTAGGAAACACCATATATTTT. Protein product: CASDVSGVGNTIYF.

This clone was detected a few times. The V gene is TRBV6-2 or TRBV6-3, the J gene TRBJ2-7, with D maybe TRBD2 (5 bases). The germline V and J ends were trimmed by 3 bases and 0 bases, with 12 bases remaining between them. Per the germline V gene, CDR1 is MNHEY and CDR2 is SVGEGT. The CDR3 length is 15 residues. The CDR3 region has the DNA TGTGCCAGCAGTTATGGCTCGGGATCCTCCTACGAGCAGTACTTC. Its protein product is CASSYGSGSSYEQYF.

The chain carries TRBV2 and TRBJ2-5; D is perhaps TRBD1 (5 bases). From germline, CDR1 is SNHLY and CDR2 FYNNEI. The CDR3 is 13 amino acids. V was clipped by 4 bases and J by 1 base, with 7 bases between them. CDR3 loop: CASSGTIQETQYF. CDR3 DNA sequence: TGTGCCAGCAGTGGGACAATCCAAGAGACCCAGTACTTC. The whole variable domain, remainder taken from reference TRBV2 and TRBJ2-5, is EPEVTQTPSHQVTQMGQEVILRCVPISNHLYFYWYRQILGQKVEFLVSFYNNEISEKSEIFDDQFSVERPDGSNFTLKIRSTKLEDSAMYFCASSGTIQETQYFGPGTRLLVL.

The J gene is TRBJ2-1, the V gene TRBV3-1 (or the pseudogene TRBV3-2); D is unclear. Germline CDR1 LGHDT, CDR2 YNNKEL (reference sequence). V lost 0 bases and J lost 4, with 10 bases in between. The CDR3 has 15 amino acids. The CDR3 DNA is TGTGCCAGCAGCCAAGATAACGGAGCATACAATGAGCAGTTCTTC. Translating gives CASSQDNGAYNEQFF.